One sample yielded the 8 T cell receptor beta chains listed below, sequenced in a study of control samples from healthy donors and cancer patients. The method was immunoSEQ multiplex PCR; TCRdb's version includes in-frame clones alone and lacks a portion of them. The sample has tens of thousands of clones; about 87% are singletons. The sequencing sample was made of PBMCs. The source is a woman in her forties with lung cancer.

This chain joins TRBV9 and TRBJ2-1; 7 bases are shared with TRBD1. CDR3 length: 15 amino acids. V was pared by 2 bases and J by 9 bases, with 11 bases of the junction left unmatched. The V gene's germline CDR1 is SGDLS and CDR2 YYNGEE. This chain's CDR3 is CASSVSGTVSIEQFF. The DNA of the CDR3 is TGTGCCAGCAGCGTTTCCGGGACAGTCTCAATTGAGCAGTTCTTC.

The chain couples TRBV11-3 to TRBJ2-7, with D maybe TRBD2 (5 bases). V was shortened by 4 bases and J by 13 bases, with 20 bases between the two germline ends. Germline CDR1 reads SGHNT; CDR2 reads YENEEA. CDR3 length: 13 residues. The CDR3 DNA sequence: TGTGCCAGCAGCTCAACGACTCGGGGTGCGCCCTACTTC. Protein product: CASSSTTRGAPYF.

Turning to this clone: Other DNA sequences of this sample code for an identical CDR3. The chain has TRBV2 and TRBJ2-7; D uncertain. The CDR3 runs to 12 residues. Germline assignment: CDR1 SNHLY and CDR2 FYNNEI. V was trimmed by 3 bases and J by 3 bases, leaving 6 bases between them. The CDR3 loop is CASSEVSYEQYF. The CDR3 bases are TGTGCCAGCAGTGAGGTGAGCTACGAGCAGTACTTC.

This clone was recorded a few times. The chain has TRBV19 and TRBJ1-5; 10 positions agree with TRBD1. CDR1 is LNHDA, CDR2 SQIVND, per germline (reference sequence). The CDR3 consists of 15 residues. V lost 3 bases, J lost 2 bases, and 1 base stayed unmatched. The CDR3 coding sequence is TGTGCCAGTAGTATCGGGACAGGGGGCAATCAGCCCCAGCATTTT. It is translated as CASSIGTGGNQPQHF.

V usage is TRBV5-5 and J usage is TRBJ1-4; perhaps TRBD1 as D (6 bases). Germline CDR1 and CDR2: SGHKS and YYEKEE (reference sequence). V lost 2 bases and J lost 6, with 17 bases in between. This CDR3 has 16 residues. The CDR3 loop is CASSFFLGARDEKLFF. In DNA form, the CDR3 reads TGTGCCAGCAGCTTTTTTTTGGGGGCGCGTGATGAAAAACTGTTTTTT.

The chain is built from TRBV7-2 and TRBJ2-4; no definite D call. Germline values: CDR1 SGHTA, CDR2 FQGNSA. This CDR3 contains 15 residues. Trimming stripped 1 base from V and 0 bases from J, with 7 bases between. This chain's CDR3 is CASSLDGVAKNIQYF. In DNA form, the CDR3 reads TGTGCCAGCAGCTTAGATGGAGTAGCCAAAAACATTCAGTACTTC. The full variable domain, in which reference TRBV7-2 and TRBJ2-4 provide the parts outside the CDR3, is GAGVSQSPSNKVTEKGKDVELRCDPISGHTALYWYRQSLGQGLEFLIYFQGNSAPDKSGLPSDRFSAERTGGSVSTLTIQRTQQEDSAVYLCASSLDGVAKNIQYFGAGTRLSVL.

This chain joins TRBV10-1 and TRBJ2-3, with 7 bases aligning to TRBD1. Germline V gene lookup returns CDR1 WNHNN and CDR2 SYGVQD (reference sequence). V lost 8 bases, J lost 1 base, and 9 bases stayed unmatched. The CDR3 loop spans 15 amino acids. The CDR3 protein is CASSGAGGRTDTQYF. CDR3 DNA sequence: TGCGCCAGCTCTGGAGCAGGGGGACGCACAGATACGCAGTATTTT.

The count of this clone is one. This chain joins TRBV7-2 and TRBJ2-3; D gene unclear. V lost 6 bases and J 4 bases, leaving 8 bases between the germline ends. This CDR3 is built from 12 residues. Germline-derived CDR1 and CDR2 are SGHTA and FQGNSA. For the CDR3, the DNA is TGTGCCAGCAGTTACCCGGCAGATACGCAGTATTTT. It encodes CASSYPADTQYF.